This T cell receptor (beta chain) was recovered during a study of siplizumab effects on memory and regulatory T cells (dated by TCRdb to the late 2010s). About the full investigation: The effect of the anti-CD2 antibody siplizumab on alloreactive T-cell subsets was examined in allogeneic mixed lymphocyte reactions constructed from human PBMCs.

As concerns this clone: Which antigen it targets is not known. No much larger clone exists at a distance of one base, and base qualities are not known.

V gives up 2 bases and J gives up 12 bases, and the segment between their germline ends measures 23 bases. The germline V gene gives CDR1 as KGHSH and CDR2 as LQKENI. From cysteine to phenylalanine, the CDR3 is 15 amino acids long. The kept DNA is CDR3 alone, 45 bases in frame from the first base. TCRbeta CDR3 sequencing was performed on sorted unstimulated T cells and on proliferating T cells recovered from mixed lymphocyte reactions. Fresh whole blood from about 9 HLA-typed healthy donors was used as the source from which PBMCs were isolated. To map where alloreactive clones came from, CD4+ non-regulatory T cells in the unstimulated state were FACS-sorted. The method behind the library was the immunoSEQ multiplex PCR assay. The deep sequencing platform assayed approximately 10^5 TCR templates per sample. Genomic DNA extracted from sorted T cells was the material used for TCRbeta CDR3 sequencing. Per the source publication's procedure: The R programming language was used for clonal analysis of TCRbeta CDR3 data. Unstimulated samples were compared with post-reaction CFSE-low samples to define alloreactive CD4+ and CD8+ clones. By matching sequences to the repertoires of sorted unstimulated Treg and non-Treg cells, each alloreactive CD4+ clone was assigned a regulatory or non-regulatory origin. The table comes from immuneACCESS by way of TCRdb, which keeps in-frame sequences with V and J called. Part of the clones is missing from these tables; in studies checked, under half for an unresolved V gene and the rest for unknown reasons. D and trimming were read from the DNA, whereas the V and J calls and clone size are those reported in that table. The sample includes some 96,000 clones, with approximately 94% observed a single time. Roughly 1.4% of the sample comes from the top ten.

General study outcomes and caveats: For roughly 75-96% of proliferating CD4+ or CD8+ clones, no naive or memory phenotype could be assigned. Whether proliferating Tregs from siplizumab cultures were suppressive was not functionally confirmed. Of the alloreactive CD4+ clones that could be mapped, the Treg-derived share averaged around 64% with siplizumab compared with about 27% in control reactions. Unstimulated naive T cells appeared to be more diverse than memory T cells, and naive cells seemed to make a substantial contribution to the alloresponse. Sequences below about 10^-5 frequency were poorly captured, so only a minor fraction of alloreactive clones could be mapped to unstimulated subsets. Siplizumab significantly lowered the cumulative frequency of alloreactive sequences that could be traced to unstimulated CD4+ memory T cells.

The source of this sequence is a human donor in good health. Sequenced material: non-Treg CD4+ T cells sorted from blood. The cell subset or site label here, explained by the study, means: FACS-sorted unstimulated CD4+ non-regulatory T cells. Recombination joined TRBV18 with TRBJ2-7; the D call could be TRBD1 or TRBD2, with each sharing 5 bases. In nucleotide form, the sequence is TGTGCCAGCTCACCATCCGGGACGGACACTACCCTCCTGTACTTC. Its translation is CASSPSGTDTTLLYF.